Following are 8 T cell receptor beta chains from one sample sequenced in a study of technical replicates of blood from a few donors. This table comes from immunoSEQ multiplex PCR, and its TCRdb copy is limited to in-frame clones, with some not included. The data contain 90,000 to 100,000 clones, under 97% of them singletons. The sequenced sample was T cells isolated from PBMCs. The source of these receptors is a human donor in good health.

This chain links TRBV6-1 with TRBJ2-1, with 8 bases lining up with TRBD2. Germline V lookup: CDR1 MNHNS, CDR2 SASEGT. The CDR3 covers 15 residues. Losses at the gene ends were 10 bases for V and 5 bases for J; bases not matched to a gene: 13. The CDR3 DNA sequence: TGTGCCACCCAAAAAAGAACTAGCGGTAACAATGAGCAGTTCTTC. It specifies CATQKRTSGNNEQFF.

The chain is built from TRBV5-1 and TRBJ1-5; 7 bases line up with TRBD1. V dropped 0 bases and J dropped 7; count of bases not matched to a gene: 1. The CDR3 extends over 13 amino acids. Germline CDR1 reads SGHRS; CDR2 reads YFSETQ. The CDR3 reads CASSLEGAQPQHF. Written as DNA, the CDR3 is TGCGCCAGCAGCTTGGAGGGGGCCCAGCCCCAGCATTTT.

This sequence joins TRBV28 and TRBJ2-3, with 7 bases that match TRBD1. The V segment lost 4 bases and the J segment 5 bases; nucleotides outside the gene matches: 3. Germline V CDR1 and CDR2: MDHEN, SYDVKM. The CDR3 contains 13 residues. CDR3 loop: CASSSQGVDTQYF. CDR3 DNA: TGTGCCAGCAGTTCCCAGGGGGTAGATACGCAGTATTTT.

The chain recombines TRBV13 with TRBJ2-1; TRBD2 matches 15 bases. Per the germline V gene, CDR1 is PRHDT and CDR2 is FYEKMQ (reference sequence). CDR3 length: 16 amino acids. V lost 3 bases to trimming and J lost 9 bases; unmatched junction nucleotides: 6. DNA for the CDR3: TGTGCCAGCAGCTTTGGGGGACTAGCGGGGGGTGGTGAGCAGTTCTTC. Protein sequence: CASSFGGLAGGGEQFF.

This clone is a singleton in its sample. The V and J genes are TRBV29-1 and TRBJ2-2; TRBD1 aligns across 9 bases. V shed 0 bases and J 4 bases; nucleotides not matched to a gene: 6. Germline CDR1 SQVTM, CDR2 ANQGSEA. CDR3 length: 16 residues. In nucleotides, the CDR3 is TGCAGCGTTGAAGAAGAAGGGACAGGGCTCACCGGGGAGCTGTTTTTT. This translates into CSVEEEGTGLTGELFF.

The CDR3 is CSAPSNTEAFF. CDR3 nucleotides: TGCAGCGCCCCTTCGAACACTGAAGCTTTCTTT. The chain is built from TRBV29-1 and TRBJ1-1; D is undetermined. The CDR3 is 11 amino acids. V lost 7 bases, J lost 1 base, and 7 bases lay in between. The germline V gene encodes CDR1 SQVTM and CDR2 ANQGSEA.

The chain links TRBV5-6 to TRBJ2-2; D is unclear. The CDR3 covers 11 residues. Looked up from germline, CDR1 is SGHDT and CDR2 is YYEEEE. Deletions cut 6 bases from V and 7 bases from J, with 7 bases between. The CDR3 loop reads CASTLSGELFF. The DNA of the CDR3 is TGTGCCAGCACCCTAAGCGGGGAGCTGTTTTTT.

V gene TRBV5-1 combines with J gene TRBJ1-4; D perhaps matches TRBD1 (5 bases). Trimming cost V 4 bases and J 3 bases, with 28 bases left between them. In germline, CDR1 is SGHRS, CDR2 YFSETQ. The CDR3 covers 20 residues. The CDR3 nucleotides are TGCGCCAGCAGCACGGCACCCCGCGGGACTCTGTTGCGGGCTAATGAAAAACTGTTTTTT. Translation gives CASSTAPRGTLLRANEKLFF.